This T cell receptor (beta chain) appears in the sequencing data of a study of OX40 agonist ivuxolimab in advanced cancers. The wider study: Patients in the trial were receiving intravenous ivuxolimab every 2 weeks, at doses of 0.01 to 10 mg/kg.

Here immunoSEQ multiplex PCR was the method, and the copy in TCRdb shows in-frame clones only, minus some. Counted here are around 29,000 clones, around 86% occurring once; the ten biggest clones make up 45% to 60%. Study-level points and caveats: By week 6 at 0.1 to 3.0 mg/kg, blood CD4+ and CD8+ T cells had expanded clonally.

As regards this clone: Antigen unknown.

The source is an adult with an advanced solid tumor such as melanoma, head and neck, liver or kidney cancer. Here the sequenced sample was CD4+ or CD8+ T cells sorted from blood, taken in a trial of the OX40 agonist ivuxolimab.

Here the CDR3 reads CASSLDRGLAGGHTDTQYF. CDR3 coding DNA: TGTGCCAGCAGCTTAGATCGCGGACTAGCGGGGGGGCATACAGATACGCAGTATTTT. The rearrangement links TRBV11-2 to TRBJ2-3; TRBD2 aligns across 15 bases. Germline loops: CDR1 SGHAT, CDR2 FQNNGV. V was pared by 0 bases and J by 3 bases, with 7 bases of the junction left unmatched. The CDR3 is 19 amino acids.